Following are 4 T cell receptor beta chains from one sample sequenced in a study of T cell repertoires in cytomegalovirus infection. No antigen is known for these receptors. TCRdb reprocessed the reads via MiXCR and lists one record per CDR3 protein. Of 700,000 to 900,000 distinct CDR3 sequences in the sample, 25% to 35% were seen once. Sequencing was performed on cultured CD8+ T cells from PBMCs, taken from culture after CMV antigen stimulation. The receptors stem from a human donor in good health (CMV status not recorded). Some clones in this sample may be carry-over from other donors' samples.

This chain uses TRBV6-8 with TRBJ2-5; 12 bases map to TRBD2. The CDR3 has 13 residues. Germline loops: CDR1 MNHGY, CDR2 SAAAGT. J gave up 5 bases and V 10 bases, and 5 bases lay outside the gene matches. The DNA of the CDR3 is TGTGCCAACGGACTAGCGGGGCTTGAGACCCAGTACTTC. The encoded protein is CANGLAGLETQYF.

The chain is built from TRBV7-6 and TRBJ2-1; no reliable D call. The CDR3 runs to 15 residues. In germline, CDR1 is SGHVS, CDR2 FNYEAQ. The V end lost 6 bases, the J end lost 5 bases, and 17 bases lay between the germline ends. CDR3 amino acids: CASSEIGGSHNEQFF. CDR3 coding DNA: TGTGCCAGCAGTGAAATCGGCGGCAGCCACAATGAGCAGTTCTTC.

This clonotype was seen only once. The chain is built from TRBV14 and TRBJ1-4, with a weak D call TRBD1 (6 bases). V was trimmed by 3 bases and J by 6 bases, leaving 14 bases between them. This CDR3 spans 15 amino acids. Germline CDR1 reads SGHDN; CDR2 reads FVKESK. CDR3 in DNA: TGTGCCAGCAGCCATGCAAGGGGGGCGGATGAAAAACTGTTTTTT. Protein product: CASSHARGADEKLFF.

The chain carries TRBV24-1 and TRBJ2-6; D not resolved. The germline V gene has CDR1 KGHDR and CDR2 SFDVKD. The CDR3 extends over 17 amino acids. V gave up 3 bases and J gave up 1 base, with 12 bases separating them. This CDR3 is CATSDPPLGSGANVLTF. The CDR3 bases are TGTGCCACCAGTGATCCCCCTCTGGGGTCTGGGGCCAACGTCCTGACTTTC.